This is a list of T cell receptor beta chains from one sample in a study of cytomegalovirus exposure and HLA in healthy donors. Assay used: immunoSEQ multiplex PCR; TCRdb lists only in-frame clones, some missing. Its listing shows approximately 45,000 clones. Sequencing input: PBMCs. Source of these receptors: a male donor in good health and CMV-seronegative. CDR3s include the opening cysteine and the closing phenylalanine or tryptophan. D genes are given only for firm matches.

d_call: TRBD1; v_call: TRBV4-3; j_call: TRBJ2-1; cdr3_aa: CASSQNRDRGPNSYNEQFF; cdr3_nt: TGCGCCAGCAGCCAAAACCGGGACAGGGGACCCAATTCCTACAATGAGCAGTTCTTC
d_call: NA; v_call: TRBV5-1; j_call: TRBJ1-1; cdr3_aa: CASSFGDMNTEAFF; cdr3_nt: TGCGCCAGCAGCTTCGGGGACATGAACACTGAAGCTTTCTTT
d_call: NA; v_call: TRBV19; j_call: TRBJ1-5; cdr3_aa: CASSINPEGNQPQHF; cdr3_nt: TGTGCCAGTAGTATAAACCCCGAGGGCAATCAGCCCCAGCATTTT
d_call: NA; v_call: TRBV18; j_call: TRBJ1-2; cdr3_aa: CASSPIDSANYGYTF; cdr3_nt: TGTGCCAGCTCACCAATCGACAGTGCTAACTATGGCTACACCTTC
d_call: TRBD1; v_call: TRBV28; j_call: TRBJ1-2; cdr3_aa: CASSNRDRGNYGYTF; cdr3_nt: TGTGCCAGCAGTAACCGGGACAGGGGGAACTATGGCTACACCTTC
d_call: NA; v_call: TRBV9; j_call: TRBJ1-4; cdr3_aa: CASSKDSRNEKLFF; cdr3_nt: TGTGCCAGCAGCAAGGACAGTAGAAATGAAAAACTGTTTTTT
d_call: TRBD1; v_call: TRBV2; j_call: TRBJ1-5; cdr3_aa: CASSSGTGVQPQHF; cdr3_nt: TGTGCCAGCAGTTCCGGGACAGGGGTACAGCCCCAGCATTTT
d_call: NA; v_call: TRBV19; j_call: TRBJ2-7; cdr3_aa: CASSIEGRRIYEQYF; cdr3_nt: TGTGCCAGTAGTATCGAGGGTAGAAGAATCTACGAGCAGTACTTC
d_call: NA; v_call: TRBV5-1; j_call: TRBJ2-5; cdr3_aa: CASSLETVETQYF; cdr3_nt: TGCGCCAGCAGCTTGGAAACAGTTGAGACCCAGTACTTC
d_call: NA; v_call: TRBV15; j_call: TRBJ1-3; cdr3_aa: CATSRDRGIGNTIYF; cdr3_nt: TGTGCCACCAGCAGAGACAGGGGAATAGGAAACACCATATATTTT
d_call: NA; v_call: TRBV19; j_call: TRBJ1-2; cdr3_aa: CASSIRDSYGYTF; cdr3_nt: TGTGCCAGTAGTATTCGCGACAGCTATGGCTACACCTTC
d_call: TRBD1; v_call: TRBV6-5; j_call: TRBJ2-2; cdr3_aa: CASSRDRGWGGELFF; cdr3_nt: TGTGCCAGCAGTCGAGACAGGGGATGGGGCGGGGAGCTGTTTTTT
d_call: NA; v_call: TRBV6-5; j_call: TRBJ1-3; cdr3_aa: CASSYLGASGNTIYF; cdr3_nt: TGTGCCAGCAGTTACCTAGGGGCCTCTGGAAACACCATATATTTT
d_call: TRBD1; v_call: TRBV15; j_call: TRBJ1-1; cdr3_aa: CATSSFQGVWTEAFF; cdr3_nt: TGTGCCACCAGCAGCTTCCAGGGGGTTTGGACTGAAGCTTTCTTT
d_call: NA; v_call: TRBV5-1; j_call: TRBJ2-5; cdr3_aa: CASSLAWTSQETQYF; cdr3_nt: TGCGCCAGCAGCTTGGCATGGACATCCCAAGAGACCCAGTACTTC
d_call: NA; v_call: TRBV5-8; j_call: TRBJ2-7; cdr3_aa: CASSLAGGIPYEQYF; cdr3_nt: TGTGCCAGCAGCTTGGCCGGGGGAATACCCTACGAGCAGTACTTC
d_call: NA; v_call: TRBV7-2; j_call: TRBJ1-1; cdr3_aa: CASSPDREAFF; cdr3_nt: TGTGCCAGCAGCCCGGACAGAGAAGCTTTCTTT
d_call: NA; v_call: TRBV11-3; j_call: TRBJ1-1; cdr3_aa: CASSLGTGRTLNTEAFF; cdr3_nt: TGTGCCAGCAGCTTAGGAACTGGCAGGACATTGAACACTGAAGCTTTCTTT
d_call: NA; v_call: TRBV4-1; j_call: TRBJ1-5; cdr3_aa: CASSQVREGRNQPQHF; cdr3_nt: TGCGCCAGCAGCCAAGTCCGGGAGGGACGCAATCAGCCCCAGCATTTT
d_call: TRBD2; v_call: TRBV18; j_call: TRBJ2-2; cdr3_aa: CASSPRSGGLNTGELFF; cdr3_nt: TGTGCCAGCTCACCACGCAGCGGGGGGCTTAACACCGGGGAGCTGTTTTTT
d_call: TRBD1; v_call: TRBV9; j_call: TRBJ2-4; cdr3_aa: CASSSTTGVGSIQYF; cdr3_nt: TGTGCCAGCAGCTCAACGACAGGGGTCGGGTCGATTCAGTACTTC
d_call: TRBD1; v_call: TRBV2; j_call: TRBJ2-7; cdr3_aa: CASSVDRGHEQYF; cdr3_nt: TGTGCCAGCAGTGTGGACAGGGGCCACGAGCAGTACTTC
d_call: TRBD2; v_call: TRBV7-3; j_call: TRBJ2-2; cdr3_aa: CASSPGLGLGAGELFF; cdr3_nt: TGTGCCAGCAGCCCGGGACTAGGGTTGGGCGCCGGGGAGCTGTTTTTT
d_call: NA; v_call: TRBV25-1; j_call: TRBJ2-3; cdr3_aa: CASSGTSSDTQYF; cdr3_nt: TGTGCCAGCAGTGGAACTAGCTCAGATACGCAGTATTTT
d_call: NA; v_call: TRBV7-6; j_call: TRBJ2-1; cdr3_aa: CASSLVEDNDEQFF; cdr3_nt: TGTGCCAGCAGCTTAGTTGAGGACAACGATGAGCAGTTCTTC
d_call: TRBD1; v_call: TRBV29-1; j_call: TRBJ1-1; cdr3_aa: CSVVPQGAVGTEAFF; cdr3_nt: TGCAGCGTTGTACCGCAGGGGGCAGTCGGCACTGAAGCTTTCTTT
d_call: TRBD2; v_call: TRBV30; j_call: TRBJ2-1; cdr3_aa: CAWTSGDQREQFF; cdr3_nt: TGTGCCTGGACTAGCGGGGATCAGCGTGAGCAGTTCTTC
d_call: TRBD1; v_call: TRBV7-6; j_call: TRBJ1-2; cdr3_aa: CASSLATGGGYTF; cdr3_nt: TGTGCCAGCAGCTTAGCCACAGGGGGAGGCTACACCTTC
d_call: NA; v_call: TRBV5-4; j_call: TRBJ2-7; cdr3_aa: CASRFGEQYF; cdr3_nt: TGTGCCAGCCGCTTCGGTGAGCAGTACTTC
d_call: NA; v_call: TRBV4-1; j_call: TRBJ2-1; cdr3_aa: CASSQGRGNEQFF; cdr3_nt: TGCGCCAGCAGCCAAGGCAGGGGTAATGAGCAGTTCTTC
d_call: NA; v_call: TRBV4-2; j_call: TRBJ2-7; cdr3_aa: CASSQIGQLDEQYF; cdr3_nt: TGTGCCAGCAGCCAAATCGGACAGCTCGACGAGCAGTACTTC
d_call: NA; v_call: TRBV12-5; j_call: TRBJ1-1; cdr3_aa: CASGLPIRGPEAFF; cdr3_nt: TGTGCTAGTGGTTTGCCGATCAGGGGCCCTGAAGCTTTCTTT
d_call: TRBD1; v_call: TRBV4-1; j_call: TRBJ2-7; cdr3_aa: CASSQGGQGSYEQYF; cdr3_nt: TGCGCCAGCAGCCAAGGAGGACAGGGATCCTACGAGCAGTACTTC
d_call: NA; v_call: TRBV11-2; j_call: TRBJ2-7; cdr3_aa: CASSLDRRNEQYF; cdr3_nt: TGTGCCAGCAGTCTCGACAGGAGGAACGAGCAGTACTTC
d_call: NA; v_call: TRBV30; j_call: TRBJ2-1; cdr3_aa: CAWSVARGDEQFF; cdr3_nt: TGTGCCTGGAGTGTAGCTAGGGGCGATGAGCAGTTCTTC
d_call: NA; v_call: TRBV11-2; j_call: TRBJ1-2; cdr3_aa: CASSPGSGYTF; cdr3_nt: TGTGCCAGCAGTCCAGGTTCTGGCTACACCTTC